The 16 T cell receptor beta chains reported below all come from one sample, sequenced in a study of cytomegalovirus exposure and HLA in healthy donors. PCR was performed using 60 Vbeta and 13 Jbeta primers. Here immunoSEQ multiplex PCR was the method, and the copy in TCRdb shows in-frame clones only, minus some. The sample has around 74,000 clones. Sample: PBMCs. All receptors derive from a man aged 25 to 40 in good health and CMV-seronegative.

The chain joins TRBV9 to TRBJ1-2; D is possibly TRBD1 (5 bases). Trimming stripped 3 bases from V and 4 bases from J, with 13 bases between. Looked up from germline, CDR1 is SGDLS and CDR2 is YYNGEE. There are 14 residues in the CDR3. The CDR3 region has the DNA TGTGCCAGCAGCGGCCTCAGGGTCGGCTATGGCTACACCTTC. Translation gives CASSGLRVGYGYTF. Full variable domain (remainder filled in from reference TRBV9 and TRBJ1-2): DSGVTQTPKHLITATGQRVTLRCSPRSGDLSVYWYQQSLDQGLQFLIQYYNGEERAKGNILERFSAQQFPDLHSELNLSSLELGDSALYFCASSGLRVGYGYTFGSGTRLTVV.

The rearrangement links TRBV7-9 to TRBJ1-2; perhaps TRBD1 as D (6 bases). The germline V and J ends were trimmed by 5 bases and 4 bases, with 20 bases remaining between them. Per the germline V gene, CDR1 is SEHNR and CDR2 is FQNEAQ (reference sequence). This CDR3 is built from 16 residues. Written as DNA, the CDR3 is TGTGCCAGCAGCCCATACGACAGGCGCCTACTCTATGGCTACACCTTC. Amino acid sequence: CASSPYDRRLLYGYTF.

The CDR3 DNA follows: TGTGCCAGTAGTTCCCTTTTTTCGGGGGGAACCGGGGAGCTGTTTTTT. It codes for CASSSLFSGGTGELFF. J is TRBJ2-2 and V is TRBV19; 7 bases match TRBD2. The CDR3 has 16 residues. Trimming cost V 5 bases and J 5 bases; bases outside gene matches: 11. Germline lookup yields CDR1 LNHDA and CDR2 SQIVND (reference sequence).

The chain has TRBV19 and TRBJ2-1; TRBD2 aligns across 8 bases. V shed 3 bases, J shed 4 bases, and the junction held 5 bases outside the gene matches. The CDR3 loop spans 15 amino acids. The V gene's germline CDR1 is LNHDA and CDR2 SQIVND (reference sequence). The chain's CDR3 is CASSISREGYNEQFF. In DNA form, the CDR3 reads TGTGCCAGTAGTATTTCCCGGGAGGGGTACAATGAGCAGTTCTTC.

A remark on this clone: The same CDR3 also results from other DNA sequences found in this sample. This chain uses TRBV4-1 with TRBJ2-7; TRBD2 aligns across 10 bases. The CDR3 contains 15 residues. Per the germline V gene, CDR1 is MGHRA and CDR2 is YSYEKL. With V trimmed by 3 bases and J by 7 bases, 9 bases remained unmatched. CDR3 coding DNA: TGCGCCAGCAGCCAGGGGCTAGCGGGGGTGCTTGAGCAGTACTTC. Its protein is CASSQGLAGVLEQYF.

The rearrangement uses TRBV11-3 and TRBJ2-3; perhaps TRBD1 as D (6 bases). The V and J ends lost 0 bases and 4 bases respectively, with 8 bases between them. This CDR3 region has 14 residues. CDR1 is SGHNT and CDR2 is YENEEA in the germline V gene. DNA of the CDR3: TGTGCCAGCAGCTTAGATCCAGGGGCAGATACGCAGTATTTT. It yields the protein CASSLDPGADTQYF.

This chain joins TRBV6-5 and TRBJ2-1; D not resolved. Germline V gene sequence: CDR1 MNHEY, CDR2 SVGAGI. The CDR3 loop spans 14 amino acids. V was cut by 10 bases and J by 1 base, with 14 bases left in between. The CDR3 region has the DNA TGTGCCATCGGAGACTCCGAATCCTACAATGAGCAGTTCTTC. The encoded protein is CAIGDSESYNEQFF.

This chain joins TRBV9 and TRBJ1-4; 7 bases map to TRBD1. V was clipped by 4 bases and J by 5 bases; unmatched bases: 8. Germline lookup yields CDR1 SGDLS and CDR2 YYNGEE. The CDR3 has 15 amino acids. For the CDR3, the DNA is TGTGCCAGCAGCTTAGGACAGGTCCTGAATGAAAAACTGTTTTTT. This encodes CASSLGQVLNEKLFF.

This chain connects TRBV11-2 to TRBJ2-7, with D possibly TRBD2 on 6 matching bases. CDR3 length: 14 amino acids. The germline V gene has CDR1 SGHAT and CDR2 FQNNGV. The ends were cut back, 5 bases at V and 1 base at J, with 12 bases in the middle. DNA of the CDR3: TGTGCCAGCAGCCCCCGACTAGATTCCTACGAGCAGTACTTC. Encoded protein: CASSPRLDSYEQYF. Full variable domain (missing parts from reference TRBV11-2 and TRBJ2-7): EAGVAQSPRYKIIEKRQSVAFWCNPISGHATLYWYQQILGQGPKLLIQFQNNGVVDDSQLPKDRFSAERLKGVDSTLKIQPAKLEDSAVYLCASSPRLDSYEQYFGPGTRLTVT.

The chain couples TRBV27 to TRBJ2-7; perhaps TRBD2 as D (7 bases). Germline loops: CDR1 MNHEY, CDR2 SMNVEV (reference sequence). This CDR3 comprises 15 residues. Between the trimmed V and J ends, which lost 6 bases and 4 bases, there was a span of 19 bases. The CDR3 sequence is CASRSLGGEAYEQYF. The DNA of the CDR3 is TGTGCCAGCAGATCCCTAGGGGGGGAGGCTTACGAGCAGTACTTC.

V and J are TRBV13 and TRBJ2-1, with TRBD2 matching over 11 bases. Germline-derived CDR1 and CDR2 are PRHDT and FYEKMQ (reference sequence). The CDR3 is made up of 19 amino acids. V dropped 4 bases and J dropped 5; count of bases not matched to a gene: 16. CDR3 in amino acids: CASSSRHVPGLAENNEQFF. The DNA for the CDR3 is TGTGCCAGCAGCTCGCGCCATGTACCGGGACTAGCGGAAAACAATGAGCAGTTCTTC.

The J gene is TRBJ2-5, the V gene TRBV5-1; 10 bases line up with TRBD2. This CDR3 has 14 residues. Germline V gene sequence: CDR1 SGHRS, CDR2 YFSETQ. Trimming at V came to 7 bases and at J to 2 bases, leaving 5 bases not matched to a gene. In DNA, the CDR3 is TGCGCCAGCGGAAAACTAGCGGGACAAGAGACCCAGTACTTC. Protein product: CASGKLAGQETQYF. The full variable domain, in which reference TRBV5-1 and TRBJ2-5 provide the parts outside the CDR3, is KAGVTQTPRYLIKTRGQQVTLSCSPISGHRSVSWYQQTPGQGLQFLFEYFSETQRNKGNFPGRFSGRQFSNSRSEMNVSTLELGDSALYLCASGKLAGQETQYFGPGTRLLVL.

The rearrangement joins TRBV7-3 to TRBJ2-5; TRBD2 matches at 7 bases. The CDR3 totals 16 residues. V shed 5 bases, J shed 7 bases, and the junction held 16 bases outside the gene matches. In germline, CDR1 is SGHTA, CDR2 FQGTGA. The CDR3 DNA reads TGTGCCAGCAGCCCCGGGCTGGGGCGGGAGCGGTCGACCCAGTACTTC. This encodes CASSPGLGRERSTQYF.

The chain is built from TRBV4-2 and TRBJ1-6; weak D call: TRBD1 (6 bases). The length of the CDR3 is 13 residues. Trimming cost V 3 bases and J 6 bases, with 6 bases left between them. Germline assignment: CDR1 LGHNA and CDR2 YNFKEQ. The CDR3 DNA reads as TGTGCCAGCAGCCAGGACAGTAATTCACCCCTCCACTTT. It specifies CASSQDSNSPLHF.

The chain couples TRBV19 to TRBJ2-7, with D possibly being TRBD1 (6 bases). CDR3 length: 13 amino acids. V was pared by 9 bases and J by 5 bases, with 17 bases between. Germline V gene lookup returns CDR1 LNHDA and CDR2 SQIVND (reference sequence). In DNA, the CDR3 is TGTGCCAGAAACCTCAGGGGAATCGACGAGCAGTACTTC. Protein sequence: CARNLRGIDEQYF.

The chain combines TRBV6-6 with TRBJ1-2, with D unresolved. The V gene's germline CDR1 is MNHNY and CDR2 SVGAGI (reference sequence). Trimming removed 2 bases from V and 4 bases from J, with 8 bases in between. The CDR3 loop spans 13 amino acids. The CDR3 here is CASSYPFSYGYTF. CDR3 DNA sequence: TGTGCCAGCAGTTACCCCTTCAGCTATGGCTACACCTTC.